This T cell receptor beta chain was documented in a study of blood T cell repertoires in COVID-19. This clone was seen only once. CDR1 is SGHNT, CDR2 YYREEE, per germline (reference sequence). After removal of 4 bases from V and 4 bases from J, the junction contained 4 bases not matched to a gene. CDR3 length: 14 residues. Recruited during active infection, patients (from Seattle) were subsequently followed longitudinally. Per the study methods: Estimation of nucleated cell counts relied on the amplification of reference gene primers. The data were produced by immunoSEQ multiplex PCR, yet TCRdb's version contains in-frame clones alone and is incomplete. The DNA gave D and trimming, while V, J and clone size come from that table. This sample has a few hundred thousand clones, with 90% found just once.

This clonotype originated in a woman in her forties or fifties with COVID-19, enrolled during active disease. The material sequenced was peripheral blood. The chain is built from TRBV5-4 and TRBJ2-7; 11 bases align to TRBD2. This chain's CDR3 is CASSPLAGVYEQYF. The CDR3 nucleotides are TGTGCCAGCAGCCCACTAGCGGGGGTTTACGAGCAGTACTTC.